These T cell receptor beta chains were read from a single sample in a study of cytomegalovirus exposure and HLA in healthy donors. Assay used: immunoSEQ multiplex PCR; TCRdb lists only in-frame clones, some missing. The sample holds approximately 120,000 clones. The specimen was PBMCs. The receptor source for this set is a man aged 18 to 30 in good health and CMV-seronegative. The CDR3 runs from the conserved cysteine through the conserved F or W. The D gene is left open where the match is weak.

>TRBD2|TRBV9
CASSEPPGGPGELFF
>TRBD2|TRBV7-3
CASSFGTAGGALGELFF
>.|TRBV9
CASSVGGGVSRIDEQYF
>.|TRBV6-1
CASSEGGGQPQHF
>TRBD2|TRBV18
CASSPGLGSANTGELFF
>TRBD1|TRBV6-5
CASSGTGDSPLHF
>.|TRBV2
CASRAGAGTDTQYF
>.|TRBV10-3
CAISDPPGVSGTNEKLFF
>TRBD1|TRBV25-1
CASRGQSFYGYTF
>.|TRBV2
CALARGEQYF
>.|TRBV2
CASSETGVIISEQYF
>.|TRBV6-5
CASSSVGGNTDTQYF
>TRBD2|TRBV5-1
CASSLNRLAGWEETQYF
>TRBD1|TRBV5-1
CASSLYRGNEQYF
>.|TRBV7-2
CASSSDILGYGYTF
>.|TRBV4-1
CASRPTIGSNQPQHF
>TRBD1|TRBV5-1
CASSLIATGGTEKLFF
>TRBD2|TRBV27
CASSSMGGTSAKNYEQYF
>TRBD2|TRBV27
CASSPRGAGGAYNEQFF
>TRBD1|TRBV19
CASSIAQGLGGYTF
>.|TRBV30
CAHRGRPMRYTF
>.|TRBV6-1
CASSDGQPHNSPLHF
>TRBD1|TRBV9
CASSPGTGGWTEAFF
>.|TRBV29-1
CSVEDRGGKPF
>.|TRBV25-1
CASTLTGTNYGYTF
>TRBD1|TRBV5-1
CASSSRGQGGSEAFF
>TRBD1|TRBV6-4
CASSPGTGGYNEQFF
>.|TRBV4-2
CASSRRDSTNTGELFF
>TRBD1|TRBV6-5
CASSRTGFGVQYF
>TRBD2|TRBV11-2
CASSLTSGQIFLGEQYF
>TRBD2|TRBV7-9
CASSLYPAWRESSYEQYF
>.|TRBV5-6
CASRRDRPNYGYTF
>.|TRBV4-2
CASSQETASEPQHF
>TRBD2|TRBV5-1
CASSRDIAGGLIDTQYF
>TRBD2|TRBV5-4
CASSPAGGPYEQYF
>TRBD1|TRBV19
CASSAGQDSSYNSPLHF
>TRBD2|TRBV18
CASSQTSGGPTGELFF
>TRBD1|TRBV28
CASSLPGTGGAETQYF
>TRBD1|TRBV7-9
CASSFEGGDQPQHF
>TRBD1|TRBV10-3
CASGTGPRQPQHF
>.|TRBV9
CASTLRGLKTDTQYF
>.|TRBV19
CASSVSGTDTQYF
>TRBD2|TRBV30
CAWTAGSAYEQYF
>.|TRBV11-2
CASSIRGYEQYF
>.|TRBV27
CASRIQGSGANVLTF
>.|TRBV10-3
CAISDLNTGELFF
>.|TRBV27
CASRPRGEVTEAFF
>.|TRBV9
CASSVGARQVSNSPLHF
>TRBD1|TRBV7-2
CATYRGLGELFF
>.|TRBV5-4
CASSSEGGIALREQYF
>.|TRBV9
CASSVAGSGSTDTQYF
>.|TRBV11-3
CASCLPCTDTEAFF
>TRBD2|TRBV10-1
CATSSGLAGEQYF
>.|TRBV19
CASGRQTINEKLFF
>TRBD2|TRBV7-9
CASSLTRTSGSATSEQYF
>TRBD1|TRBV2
CASRGTGGFETQYF
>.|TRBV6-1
CASSEQGSSYEQYF
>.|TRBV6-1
CASSRQDWGTEAFF
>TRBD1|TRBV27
CASSLTGVNTEAFF
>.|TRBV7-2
CASSLRRSSYEQYF